This T cell receptor beta chain was captured by sequencing in a study of T cell repertoires in cytomegalovirus infection. One entry per CDR3 protein results from TCRdb running MiXCR on the reads. Here the sample spans hundreds of thousands of distinct CDR3 sequences, 17% being singletons. V was cut by 5 bases and J by 4 bases, with 10 bases left in between. The CDR3 runs 13 residues. Germline V gives CDR1 MDHEN, CDR2 SYDVKM. Study-level points and caveats: Totalled public TCR beta family frequency picked out people who carried CMV plus the relevant HLA. CMV-specific TCR beta clonotypes restricted by HLA-C dominated the ex vivo response.

This clonotype showed up just a few times. Its antigen is unknown. The chain has TRBV28 and TRBJ2-3; tentatively, D is TRBD1 (5 bases). This receptor was obtained from a human donor in good health (CMV status not recorded). Some clones in this sample may be carry-over from other donors' samples. Specimen: PBMCs. The CDR3 region has the DNA TGTGCCAGCAGTCTTAGACAGCCAGATACGCAGTATTTT. This sequence encodes CASSLRQPDTQYF.